The 9 T cell receptor beta chains listed next were all sequenced from one sample in a study of cytotoxic CD8 clonotypes in ibrutinib-treated CLL. Generated by immunoSEQ multiplex PCR, the TCRdb table keeps only in-frame clones and is missing some. The sample shows 150,000 to 200,000 clones, roughly 88% of them seen only once. The material sequenced was PBMCs, taken at disease progression, from a patient treated with ibrutinib. The receptors stem from a human donor with chronic lymphocytic leukemia.

The gene calls are TRBV27 and TRBJ1-2; no definite D call. V lost 3 bases and J lost 2, with 7 bases in between. The CDR3 contains 13 residues. In germline, CDR1 is MNHEY, CDR2 SMNVEV (reference sequence). The CDR3 loop reads CASSFSGNYGYTF. In DNA form, the CDR3 reads TGTGCCAGCAGTTTTTCCGGAAACTATGGCTACACCTTC.

The chain recombines TRBV6-1 with TRBJ1-2; D remains unclear. The CDR3 is 14 residues long. CDR1 is MNHNS, CDR2 SASEGT, per germline. Trimming shortened V by 1 base and J by 4 bases, and 10 bases separated the two germline ends. The CDR3: CASSEGPAFYGYTF. CDR3 DNA sequence: TGTGCCAGCAGTGAAGGACCAGCTTTCTATGGCTACACCTTC.

The V and J genes are TRBV10-3 and TRBJ1-2, with TRBD1 identical over 11 bases. Trimming took 2 bases from V and 8 from J; bases not matched to a gene: 4. The germline V gene has CDR1 ENHRY and CDR2 SYGVKD. The CDR3 covers 14 residues. The CDR3 spells CAISEGQGARGYTF. The CDR3 coding sequence is TGTGCCATCAGTGAGGGACAGGGGGCGCGAGGCTACACCTTC.

The rearrangement uses TRBV15 and TRBJ1-4, with TRBD1 matching 8 bases. The CDR3 is 15 residues long. The germline CDR1 and CDR2 sequences are LNHNV and YYDKDF (reference sequence). V lost 6 bases to trimming and J lost 7 bases; unmatched junction nucleotides: 10. The CDR3 is CATRYLTGVGEKLFF. CDR3 sequence (DNA): TGTGCCACCAGGTATCTGACAGGGGTTGGTGAAAAACTGTTTTTT.

The chain recombines TRBV27 with TRBJ2-7, with D unclear. The CDR3 extends over 13 amino acids. The V and J ends lost 2 bases and 4 bases respectively, with 9 bases between them. Germline values: CDR1 MNHEY, CDR2 SMNVEV (reference sequence). CDR3 sequence reads: CASSLIGQYEQYF. In nucleotides, the CDR3 is TGTGCCAGCAGTTTAATAGGCCAGTACGAGCAGTACTTC.

The chain carries TRBV6-5 and TRBJ2-2; possible D gene TRBD1, 5 bases. The CDR3 sequence is 15 residues long. V shed 0 bases and J shed 6 bases, with 11 bases lying between them. Per germline, CDR1 MNHEY and CDR2 SVGAGI. This CDR3 reads CASSYSGARPGELFF. The CDR3 region has the DNA TGTGCCAGCAGTTACTCAGGGGCTAGGCCCGGGGAGCTGTTTTTT.

The chain combines TRBV7-3 with TRBJ2-3; 8 nucleotides align to TRBD1. The junction had 7 bases not matched to a gene; V was cut back by 5 bases and J by 0 bases. The CDR3 covers 16 residues. Germline V gene sequence: CDR1 SGHTA, CDR2 FQGTGA. CDR3 bases: TGTGCCAGCAGCCCCGGGACAGGAGCTAGCACAGATACGCAGTATTTT. This codes for CASSPGTGASTDTQYF.

The rearrangement joins TRBV15 to TRBJ2-7, with 9 positions matching TRBD2. The J segment lost 2 bases and the V segment lost 4 bases, leaving 9 bases of the junction unmatched. The V gene's germline CDR1 is LNHNV and CDR2 YYDKDF (reference sequence). This CDR3 has 16 amino acids. The CDR3 DNA reads TGTGCCACCAGCATACGGATAGCGGGAGTGACCTACGAGCAGTACTTC. This sequence encodes CATSIRIAGVTYEQYF.

The J gene is TRBJ1-4, the V gene TRBV10-3; 9 nucleotides align to TRBD1. This CDR3 comprises 18 residues. V lost 2 bases to trimming and J lost 0 bases; unmatched junction nucleotides: 7. Per the germline V gene, CDR1 is ENHRY and CDR2 is SYGVKD. CDR3: CAISEMGTGGATNEKLFF. The CDR3 nucleotides are TGTGCCATCAGTGAGATGGGAACAGGGGGCGCAACTAATGAAAAACTGTTTTTT.